The source of this TCR beta chain is a study of neurological immune-mediated disorders. General observations from the study: CDR3 amino acid sequences of expanded clones were not shared across subjects, a result suggesting private repertoires in all groups. HTLV-1-associated myelopathy showed the most TCR clonal expansion; multiple sclerosis the least, below healthy controls.

Synthesis of cDNA was accomplished via 5'RACE employing 10-nucleotide random UMIs. TCRdb reprocessed the 5' RACE reads with MiXCR, giving one entry per CDR3 protein. The repertoire holds about 79,000 distinct CDR3 sequences, with less than 15% as singletons. Healthy control participants comprised blood bank volunteers in Maryland, USA. There are 13 residues in the CDR3. Trimming took 10 bases from V and 2 from J; bases not matched to a gene: 6. Germline loops: CDR1 WNHNN, CDR2 SYGVQD (reference sequence). This clonotype was counted many times. The target antigen is unknown. Input material: PBMCs. The TCR was taken from a woman between 50 and 59 years old in good health. The chain uses TRBV10-1 and TRBJ2-7, with TRBD2 identical over 9 bases. The CDR3 here is CATAAGGTYEQYF. CDR3 nucleotides: TGCGCCACCGCAGCGGGAGGCACCTACGAGCAGTACTTC.